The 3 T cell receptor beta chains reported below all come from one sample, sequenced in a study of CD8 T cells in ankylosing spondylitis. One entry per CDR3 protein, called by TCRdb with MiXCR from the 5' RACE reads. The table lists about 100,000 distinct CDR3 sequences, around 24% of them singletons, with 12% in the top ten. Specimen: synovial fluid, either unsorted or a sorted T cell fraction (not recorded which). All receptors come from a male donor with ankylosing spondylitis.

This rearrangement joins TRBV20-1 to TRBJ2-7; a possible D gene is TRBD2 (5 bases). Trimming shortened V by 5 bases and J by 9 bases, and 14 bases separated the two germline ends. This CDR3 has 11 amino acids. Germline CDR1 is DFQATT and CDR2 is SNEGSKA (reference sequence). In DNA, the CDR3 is TGCAGTGCTCGAACTAGTTTTGGGCAGTACGTC. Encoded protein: CSARTSFGQYV.

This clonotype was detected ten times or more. CDR3 sequence (DNA): TGCAGTGCTGACCTAGGGGCCGGGAATGAAAAACTGTTTTTT. This gives the protein CSADLGAGNEKLFF. This chain uses TRBV20-1 with TRBJ1-4, with a tentative D call TRBD1 (5 bases). Germline V gene lookup returns CDR1 DFQATT and CDR2 SNEGSKA (reference sequence). CDR3 size: 14 residues. V was trimmed by 5 bases and J by 5 bases, leaving 15 bases between them.

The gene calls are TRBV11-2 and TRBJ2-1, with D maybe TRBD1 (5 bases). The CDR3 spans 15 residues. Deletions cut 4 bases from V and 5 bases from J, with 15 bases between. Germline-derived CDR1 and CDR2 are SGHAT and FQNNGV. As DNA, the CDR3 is TGTGCCAGCAGCTCTATCCCAGGGTTTCACAATGAGCAGTTCTTC. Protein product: CASSSIPGFHNEQFF.